This T cell receptor (beta chain) was identified in a study of T-cell memory formation after mild COVID-19. About the research overall: TCR clusters were mostly donor specific.

Trimming took 5 bases from V and 3 from J; bases not matched to a gene: 6. The germline V gene has CDR1 SGHTA and CDR2 FQGNSA. The CDR3 runs to 15 residues. cDNA libraries for TCR alpha and TCR beta, carrying sample barcodes and UMIs, came from 5'RACE with constant-segment primers. TCRdb independently ran MiXCR on the 5' RACE reads; one entry per CDR3 protein. The sample contains some 15,000 distinct CDR3 sequences, approximately 19% of which appear only once. Concerning this clonotype: The antigen remains undetermined.

General study results and limits: CM and EM subsets held most contracting CD4+ clones; EMRA held CD8+ ones. Cross-reactive memory appears to have joined, as suggested by some responding clones showing up in pre-infection memory.

The chain links TRBV7-2 to TRBJ2-1, with 8 nucleotides matching TRBD2. The specimen sequenced was PBMCs or a T cell subset sorted from them (not recorded which). The sequence came from an adult woman who had mild COVID-19 (a few samples of this study predate the infection). Cell type and time point are not known. CDR3 region: CASSPRRGVYNEQFF. The CDR3 DNA reads as TGTGCCAGCAGCCCGCGGCGGGGGGTCTACAATGAGCAGTTCTTC.